This TCR beta chain stems from a study of blood T cell repertoires in COVID-19. Overall study: COVID-19 samples collected from the United States, Italy and Spain covered acute and convalescent phases.

In germline, CDR1 is SGHVS, CDR2 FNYEAQ. Trimming cost V 11 bases and J 0 bases, with 12 bases left between them. This CDR3 comprises 13 residues. This clone was counted a single time. In the study's own analysis: By means of reference gene primer amplification, nucleated cell counts were estimated. Data came from immunoSEQ multiplex PCR; TCRdb stores just in-frame clones and leaves some out. That table furnishes V, J and clone size, whereas the DNA furnished D and trimming. The sample holds 300,000 to 350,000 clones, about 85% seen once. Sequenced material: peripheral blood. The V call is TRBV7-6, the J call TRBJ2-3, with D unresolved. This sequence originates from a man younger than 35 with active or convalescent COVID-19. The CDR3 sequence is CAVQTPSTDTQYF. In nucleotides, the CDR3 is TGTGCCGTGCAAACTCCTAGCACAGATACGCAGTATTTT.